This T cell receptor (beta chain) was obtained from a study of OX40 agonist ivuxolimab in advanced cancers. In the study overall: Ivuxolimab, an agonistic anti-OX40 (CD134) antibody, was given to patients. The study gave patients intravenous ivuxolimab at 0.01 to 10 mg/kg every 2 weeks. Findings of the study overall: Low normalized T-cell clonal expansion also characterized some of the nonresponders. On average, a greater number of expanded clones characterised CD8+ T cells relative to CD4+.

Note on this clone: What it binds is not known.

TCRdb's copy holds only in-frame clones and misses some; the assay was immunoSEQ multiplex PCR. The top ten clones hold about an eighth of a sample with about 20,000 clones, 86% of them seen once. Germline CDR1 is MNHEY and CDR2 is SVGAGI. The CDR3 is 15 residues long. The V end was cut by 6 bases, the J end by 7 bases, with 19 bases between. The source material was CD4+ or CD8+ T cells sorted from blood, sampled in a trial of the OX40 agonist ivuxolimab. This TCR was recovered from an adult with an advanced solid tumor such as melanoma, head and neck, liver or kidney cancer. The V gene is TRBV6-5, the J gene TRBJ2-1; D tentatively reads TRBD1 or TRBD2 (5 bases each). CDR3 coding DNA: TGTGCCAGCAGCCCCGGGGTCGGGACGGGGAATGAGCAGTTCTTC. It specifies CASSPGVGTGNEQFF.